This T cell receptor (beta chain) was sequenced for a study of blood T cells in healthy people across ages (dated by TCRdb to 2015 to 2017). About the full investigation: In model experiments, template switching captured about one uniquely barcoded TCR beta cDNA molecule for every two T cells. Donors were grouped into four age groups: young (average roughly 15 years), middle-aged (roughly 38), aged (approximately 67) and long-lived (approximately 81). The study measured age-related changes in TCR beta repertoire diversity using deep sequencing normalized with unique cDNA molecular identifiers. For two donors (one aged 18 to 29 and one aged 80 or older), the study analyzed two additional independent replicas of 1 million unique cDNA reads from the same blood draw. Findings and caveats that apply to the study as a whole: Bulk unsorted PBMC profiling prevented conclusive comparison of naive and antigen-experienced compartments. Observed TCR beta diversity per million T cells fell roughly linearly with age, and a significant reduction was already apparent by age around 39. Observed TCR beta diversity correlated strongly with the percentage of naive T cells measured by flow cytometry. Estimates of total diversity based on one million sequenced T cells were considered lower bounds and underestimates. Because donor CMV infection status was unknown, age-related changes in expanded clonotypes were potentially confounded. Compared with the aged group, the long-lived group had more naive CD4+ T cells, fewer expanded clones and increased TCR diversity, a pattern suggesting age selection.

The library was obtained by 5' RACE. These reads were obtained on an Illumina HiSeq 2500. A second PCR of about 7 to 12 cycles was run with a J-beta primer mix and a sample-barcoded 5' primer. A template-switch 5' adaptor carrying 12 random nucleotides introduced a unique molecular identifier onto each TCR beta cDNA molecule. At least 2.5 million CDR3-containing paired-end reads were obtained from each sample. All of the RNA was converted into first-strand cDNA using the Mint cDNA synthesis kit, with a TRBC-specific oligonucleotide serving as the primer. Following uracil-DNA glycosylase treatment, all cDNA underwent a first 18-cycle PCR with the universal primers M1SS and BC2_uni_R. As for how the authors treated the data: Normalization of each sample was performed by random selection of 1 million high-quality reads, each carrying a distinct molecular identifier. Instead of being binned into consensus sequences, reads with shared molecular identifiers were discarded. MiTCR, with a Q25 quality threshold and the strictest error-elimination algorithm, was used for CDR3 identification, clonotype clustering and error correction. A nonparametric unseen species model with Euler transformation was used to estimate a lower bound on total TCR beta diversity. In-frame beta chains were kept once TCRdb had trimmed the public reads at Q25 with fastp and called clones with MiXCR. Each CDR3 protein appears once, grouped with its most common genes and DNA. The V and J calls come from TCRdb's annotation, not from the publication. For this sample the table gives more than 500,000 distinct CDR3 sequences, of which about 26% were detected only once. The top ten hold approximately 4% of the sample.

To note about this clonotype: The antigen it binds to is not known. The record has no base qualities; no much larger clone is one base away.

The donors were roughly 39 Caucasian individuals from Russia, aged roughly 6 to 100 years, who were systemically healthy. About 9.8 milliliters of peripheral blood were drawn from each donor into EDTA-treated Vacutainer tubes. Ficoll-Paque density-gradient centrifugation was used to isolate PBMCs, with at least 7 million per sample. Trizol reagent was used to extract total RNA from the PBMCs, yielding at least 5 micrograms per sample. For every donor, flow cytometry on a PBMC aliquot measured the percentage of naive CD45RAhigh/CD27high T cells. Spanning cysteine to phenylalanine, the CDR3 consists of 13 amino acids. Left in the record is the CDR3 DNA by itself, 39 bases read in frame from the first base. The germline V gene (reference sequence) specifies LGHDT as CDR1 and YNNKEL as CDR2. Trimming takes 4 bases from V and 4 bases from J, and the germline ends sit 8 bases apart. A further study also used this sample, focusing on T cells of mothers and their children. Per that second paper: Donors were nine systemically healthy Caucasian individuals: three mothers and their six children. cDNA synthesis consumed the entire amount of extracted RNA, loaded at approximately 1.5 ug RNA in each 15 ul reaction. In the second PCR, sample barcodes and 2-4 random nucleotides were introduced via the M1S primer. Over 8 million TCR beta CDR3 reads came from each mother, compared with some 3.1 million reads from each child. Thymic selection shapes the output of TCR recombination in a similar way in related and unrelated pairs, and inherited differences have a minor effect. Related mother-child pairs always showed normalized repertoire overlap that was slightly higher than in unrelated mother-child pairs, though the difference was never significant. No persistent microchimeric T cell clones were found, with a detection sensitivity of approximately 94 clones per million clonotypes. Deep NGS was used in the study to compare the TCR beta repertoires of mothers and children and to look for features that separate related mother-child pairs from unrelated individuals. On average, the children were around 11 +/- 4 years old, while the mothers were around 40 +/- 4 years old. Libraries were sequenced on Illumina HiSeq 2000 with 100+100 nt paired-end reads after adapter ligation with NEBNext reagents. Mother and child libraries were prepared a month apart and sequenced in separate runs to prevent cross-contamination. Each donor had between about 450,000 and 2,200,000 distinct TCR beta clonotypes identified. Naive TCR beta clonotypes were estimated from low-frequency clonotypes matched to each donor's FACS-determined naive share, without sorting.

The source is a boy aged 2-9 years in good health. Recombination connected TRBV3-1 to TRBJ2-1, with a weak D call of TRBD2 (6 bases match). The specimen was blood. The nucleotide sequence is TGTGCCAGCAGCCGCGGGACTTACAATGAGCAGTTCTTC. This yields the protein CASSRGTYNEQFF.